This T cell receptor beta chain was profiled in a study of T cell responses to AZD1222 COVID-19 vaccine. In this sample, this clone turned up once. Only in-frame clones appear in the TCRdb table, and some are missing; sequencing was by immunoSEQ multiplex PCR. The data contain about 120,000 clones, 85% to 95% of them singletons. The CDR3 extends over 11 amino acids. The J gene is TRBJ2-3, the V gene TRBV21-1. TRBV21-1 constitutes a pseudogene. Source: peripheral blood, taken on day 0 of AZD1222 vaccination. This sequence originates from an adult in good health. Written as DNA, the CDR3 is TGTGCCAGCAGCAACACAGATACGCAGTATTTT. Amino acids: CASSNTDTQYF.